The rows below give T cell receptor beta chains drawn from one sample of a study of tumor-infiltrating lymphocytes in primary liver carcinoma. TCRdb processed the multiplex PCR reads anew with MiXCR; each CDR3 protein has one entry. The repertoire holds around 210,000 distinct CDR3 sequences, with around three fifths as singletons. The sample was peripheral blood. Receptors were obtained from a woman aged 60 to 75 with primary liver carcinoma and hepatitis B virus infection. The CDR3 runs from the conserved cysteine through the conserved F or W. A D gene is named only where the DNA matches it firmly. The listing skips clone size in some rows; elsewhere it reads once, few, many or a size class.

J gene | clone size | D gene | V gene | CDR3 DNA | CDR3 protein
TRBJ2-5 | few | - | TRBV28 | TGTGCCAGCAGTTTATCTCGGGGGCTGCAAGAGACCCAGTACTTC | CASSLSRGLQETQYF
TRBJ2-1 | - | TRBD2 | TRBV30 | TGTGCCTGGAGGAAGGCGGGACTAGCGTACAATGAGCAGTTCTTC | CAWRKAGLAYNEQFF
TRBJ2-7 | - | - | TRBV6-2/TRBV6-3 | TGTGCCAGCAGTTACTCGGGACCCTACAGTGAACAGTACTTC | CASSYSGPYSEQYF
TRBJ2-1 | - | TRBD2 | TRBV12-3/TRBV12-4 | TGTGCCAGCAGTTTATTTGGTGCGGGAGATGGGGATGAGCAGTTCTTC | CASSLFGAGDGDEQFF
TRBJ2-3 | - | TRBD2 | TRBV6-1 | TGTGCCAGCGGCATAGCGGGGGCCACAGATACGCAGTATTTT | CASGIAGATDTQYF
TRBJ2-6 | - | - | TRBV28 | TGTGCCAGCAGTTTGACAGATTCCTCTGGGGCCAACGTCCTGACTTTC | CASSLTDSSGANVLTF
TRBJ2-5 | - | - | TRBV11-2 | TGTGCCAGCAGCGCCCTCTCGACACAGCACTTC | CASSALSTQHF
TRBJ2-2 | - | - | TRBV25-1 | TGTGCCAGCAGAGACACTAGCCTGAACACCGGGGAGCTGTTTTTT | CASRDTSLNTGELFF
TRBJ1-5 | - | - | TRBV14 | TGTGCCATCAGCCGTGGGAGGCAGAATCAGCCCCAGCATTTT | CAISRGRQNQPQHF
TRBJ2-5 | - | TRBD1 | TRBV11-2 | TGCGCCAGCAGCTTACGGGACAGTACCCAGTACTTC | CASSLRDSTQYF
TRBJ2-1 | - | - | TRBV6-5 | TGTGCCAGCATTTACCTAGCGGGACAGGGTGAGCAGTTCTTC | CASIYLAGQGEQFF
TRBJ2-4 | - | TRBD1 | TRBV29-1 | TGCAGCGGTGAGATACAGGGGGCCACCGGGGTGGACATTCAATACTTC | CSGEIQGATGVDIQYF
TRBJ2-1 | many | TRBD2 | TRBV14 | TGTGCCAGCAGCCAATCCAAGCGGGATAGACGCAATGAGCAGTTCTTC | CASSQSKRDRRNEQFF
TRBJ2-6 | many | - | TRBV5-4 | TGTGCCAGCAGCTTTGGGGGGAGGAGCTCTGGGGCCAACGTCCTGACTTTC | CASSFGGRSSGANVLTF
TRBJ1-4 | few | - | TRBV4-1 | TGCGCCAGCAGCGGCAAGGGGCCCACCGAAAAACTGTTTTTT | CASSGKGPTEKLFF
TRBJ2-5 | many | TRBD1 | TRBV18 | TGTGCCAGCTCACTGAACACAGGGGACCAAGAGACCCAGTACTTC | CASSLNTGDQETQYF
TRBJ2-1 | few | TRBD2 | TRBV6-1 | TGTGCCAGCAGTGAAGGGACTAGCACCTATGTGGGCAATGAGCAGTTCTTC | CASSEGTSTYVGNEQFF
TRBJ2-1 | many | TRBD2 | TRBV5-4 | TGTGCCAGCAGGTCGGCTAGCGGGAGTAATGAGCAGTTCTTC | CASRSASGSNEQFF
TRBJ1-5 | few | - | TRBV28 | TGTGCCAGCAGTTCCTCCGGGACCAAGAATCAGCCCCAGCATTTT | CASSSSGTKNQPQHF
TRBJ2-7 | many | TRBD2 | TRBV6-1 | TGTGCCAGCAGTGAAATAGCGGGAGGGCCCTACGAGCAGTACTTC | CASSEIAGGPYEQYF
TRBJ2-7 | - | - | TRBV10-1 | TGCGCCAGCAGTGAGGACCCCCGGGAGAGATACGAGCAGTACTTC | CASSEDPRERYEQYF
TRBJ2-1 | once | TRBD2 | TRBV28 | TGTGCCAACCGACTCTGGGGGGGACGGTCTAGCTCCTACAATGAGCAGTTCTTC | CANRLWGGRSSSYNEQFF
TRBJ2-5 | - | TRBD1 | TRBV11-2 | TGTACCAGCAACCGGACAGGGGGCGGGGAGACACAGTACTTC | CTSNRTGGGETQYF
TRBJ2-5 | - | TRBD2 | TRBV28 | TGTGCCAGCAGTCCGTCATTAGCGGGAGTTGAGACCCAGTACTTC | CASSPSLAGVETQYF
TRBJ2-7 | few | TRBD2 | TRBV29-1 | TGCAGCGTCTCAGCGGGGAGCTTCTACGAGCAGTACTTC | CSVSAGSFYEQYF
TRBJ1-4 | - | TRBD1 | TRBV10-2 | TGCGCCAGCAGGGGGACAGGCTCTAATGAAAAACTGTTTTTT | CASRGTGSNEKLFF
TRBJ1-2 | many | - | TRBV5-5 | TGTGCCAGCAGCTTGGCGTGGGCTCAGGACTATGGCTACACCTTC | CASSLAWAQDYGYTF
TRBJ2-7 | many | - | TRBV5-5 | TGTGCCAGCAGCTACAGGGCGGACGAGCAGTACTTC | CASSYRADEQYF
TRBJ1-5 | many | - | TRBV12-3/TRBV12-4 | TGTGCCACCTCGGACTCTGGGGATCAGCCCCAGCATTTT | CATSDSGDQPQHF
TRBJ2-2 | - | - | TRBV11-3 | TGTGCCAGCAGCAGAGGGGCAGCGAACACCGGGGAGCTGTTTTTT | CASSRGAANTGELFF
TRBJ2-7 | - | - | TRBV7-9 | TGTGCCAGCAGCCGAACATCCGAGCAGTACTTC | CASSRTSEQYF
TRBJ2-5 | - | - | TRBV5-1 | TGCGCCAGCAGCTTGGCCGCCGACTACAATGAGCAGTACTTC | CASSLAADYNEQYF
TRBJ2-1 | few | - | TRBV12-3/TRBV12-4 | TGTGCCAGCAGTTTAAAGGGGGGTAGTGTAAACAATGAGCAGTTCTTC | CASSLKGGSVNNEQFF
TRBJ2-7 | - | TRBD2 | TRBV6-1 | TGTGTCAGCAGTGAAAGAGCTCCCAGCGGGAGGGTTACCGAGCAGTACTTC | CVSSERAPSGRVTEQYF
TRBJ2-3 | - | - | TRBV7-9 | TGTGCCAGCAGCTTAACTAGCAGTGAAGCAGATACGCAGTATTTT | CASSLTSSEADTQYF
TRBJ1-1 | many | - | TRBV10-3 | TGTGCCATCAGTCGGGACTCGCGACAAACTGAAGCTTTCTTT | CAISRDSRQTEAFF
TRBJ2-5 | - | - | TRBV5-5 | TGTGCCAGCAACTTAGGGACATGGGTAGGAGAGACCCAGTACTTC | CASNLGTWVGETQYF
TRBJ2-7 | once | - | TRBV11-2 | TGTGCCAGTGGCTACGGTGGGAGGACCTCGGGAAGCGAGCAGTACTTC | CASGYGGRTSGSEQYF
TRBJ2-1 | - | TRBD2 | TRBV6-5 | TGTACCAGCAGACAAGGACTAGCGGGGCAGTTCTTC | CTSRQGLAGQFF
TRBJ2-3 | few | TRBD2 | TRBV7-9 | TGTGCCAGCAGCTTTGAGGGAGGGCCTAGCACAGATACGCAGTATTTT | CASSFEGGPSTDTQYF
TRBJ2-7 | - | TRBD1 | TRBV7-9 | TGTGCCAGCGGCCCTCTACCGGGACAGGGAAGCGTGGAGCAGTACTTC | CASGPLPGQGSVEQYF
TRBJ1-1 | once | TRBD1 | TRBV7-9 | TGTGCCAACAGCACCCAGACAGGGAGTACTGAAGCTTTCTTT | CANSTQTGSTEAFF
TRBJ1-2 | - | TRBD1 | TRBV29-1 | TGTAGCGCCGGAGACAGGGCGTTTTATGACTACACCTTC | CSAGDRAFYDYTF
TRBJ2-1 | - | - | TRBV11-1 | TGTGCCAGGAGCTTAGGGGGGACAACCTATAATGAGCAGTTCTTC | CARSLGGTTYNEQFF
TRBJ1-2 | - | - | TRBV11-3 | TGTACCAGCAGCTACGACAGGAATGGGGGCTACACCTTC | CTSSYDRNGGYTF
TRBJ2-3 | - | - | TRBV10-1 | TGCGCCAGTTCTTCCCAGACTGGATCCACAGATACGCAGTATTTT | CASSSQTGSTDTQYF
TRBJ2-3 | many | TRBD2 | TRBV5-4 | TGTGCCAGCAGCTCGCCGCTAGCGGGTGGAAGGTATTTT | CASSSPLAGGRYF
TRBJ1-1 | - | - | TRBV11-2 | TGTGCCAGCGGCACTCGACAGGTTCCGGCTGAAGTTTTCTTT | CASGTRQVPAEVFF
TRBJ1-2 | - | - | TRBV6-2/TRBV6-3 | TGTGCCAGCGGGACCGAGGGCTTTGGCTACACCTTC | CASGTEGFGYTF
TRBJ2-1 | - | - | TRBV9 | TGTGCCAGCAGCGCCAGGGGCGGGAGCTCCTACAATGAGCAGTTCTTC | CASSARGGSSYNEQFF
TRBJ2-3 | few | TRBD1 | TRBV30 | TGTGCCTGGAGACGGACAGGGGGTACAGATACGCAGTATTTT | CAWRRTGGTDTQYF
TRBJ2-7 | - | - | TRBV29-1 | TGCAGCGTTGCGGTTGGTGTTGGGAACTCCTACGAGCAGTACTTC | CSVAVGVGNSYEQYF
TRBJ2-3 | - | TRBD2 | TRBV7-8 | TGTACCAGCGGCCCTTTAGCGGGAGGCCCATACGGCAGGAATACGCAGTATTTT | CTSGPLAGGPYGRNTQYF
TRBJ1-1 | many | - | TRBV28 | TGTGCCAGCAGATCCGCGGGGCGACGGACTGAAGCTTTCTTT | CASRSAGRRTEAFF
TRBJ2-3 | - | TRBD1 | TRBV28 | TGTGCCAGCAGTTTGGACAGGGGGCATAGAGATACGCAGTATTTT | CASSLDRGHRDTQYF